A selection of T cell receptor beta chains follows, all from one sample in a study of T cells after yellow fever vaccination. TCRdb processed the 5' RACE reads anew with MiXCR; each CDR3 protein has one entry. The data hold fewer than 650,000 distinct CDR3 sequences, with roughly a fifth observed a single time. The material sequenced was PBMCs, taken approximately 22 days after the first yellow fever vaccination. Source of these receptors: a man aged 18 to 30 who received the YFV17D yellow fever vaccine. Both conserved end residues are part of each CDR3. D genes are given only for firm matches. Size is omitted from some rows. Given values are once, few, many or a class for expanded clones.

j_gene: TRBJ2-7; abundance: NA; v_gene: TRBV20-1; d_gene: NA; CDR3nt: TGCAGTGCTAGTAGTACAAACTCCTACGAGCAGTACTTC; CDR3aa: CSASSTNSYEQYF
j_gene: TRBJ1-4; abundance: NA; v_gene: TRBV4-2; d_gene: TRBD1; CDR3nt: TGTGCCAGCAGCCAAGATAAGACAGGGAGGGAAAAACTGTTTTTT; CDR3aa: CASSQDKTGREKLFF
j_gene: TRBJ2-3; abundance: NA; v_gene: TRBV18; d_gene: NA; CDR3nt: TGTGCCAGCTCCCCCTCCGTGCGGGGACGGGGAGATACGCAGTATTTT; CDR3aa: CASSPSVRGRGDTQYF
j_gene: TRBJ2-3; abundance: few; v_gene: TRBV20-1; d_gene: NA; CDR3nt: TGCAGTGCTAGAGGTTTCGGGGGCACAGATACGCAGTATTTT; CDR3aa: CSARGFGGTDTQYF
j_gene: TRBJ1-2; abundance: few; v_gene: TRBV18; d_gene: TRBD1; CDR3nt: TGTGCCAGCTCACACGGAGACAGGGATATCTATGGCTACACCTTC; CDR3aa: CASSHGDRDIYGYTF
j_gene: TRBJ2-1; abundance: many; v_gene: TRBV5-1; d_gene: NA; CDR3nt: TGCGCCAGCAGCTATCCCGGGGGAAATGAGCAGTTCTTC; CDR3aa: CASSYPGGNEQFF
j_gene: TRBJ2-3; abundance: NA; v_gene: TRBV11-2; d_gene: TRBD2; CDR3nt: TGTGCCAGCAGCTTAGGGAAGTGGGCTAGCGGGGGGGCCGGCACAGATACGCAGTATTTT; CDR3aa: CASSLGKWASGGAGTDTQYF
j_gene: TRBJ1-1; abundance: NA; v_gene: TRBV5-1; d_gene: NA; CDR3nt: TGCGCCAGATGTATGGGGCGGGATGAGAGGAACACTGAAGCTTTCTTT; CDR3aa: CARCMGRDERNTEAFF
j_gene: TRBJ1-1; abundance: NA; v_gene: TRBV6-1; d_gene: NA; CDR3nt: TGTGCCAGCAGGCCGCCGGGCTCTTGGGACACTGAAGCTTTCTTT; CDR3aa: CASRPPGSWDTEAFF
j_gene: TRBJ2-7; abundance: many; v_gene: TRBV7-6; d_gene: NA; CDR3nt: TGTGCCAGCAGCTCCGCAGGGGCATACGAGCAGTACTTC; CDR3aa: CASSSAGAYEQYF
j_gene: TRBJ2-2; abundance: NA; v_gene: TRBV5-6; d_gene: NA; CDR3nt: TGTGCCAGCAGCTTCGTGGCCGGGGAGCTGTTTTTT; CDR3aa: CASSFVAGELFF
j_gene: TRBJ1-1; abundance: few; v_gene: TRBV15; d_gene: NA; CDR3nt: TGTGCCACCAGCAGAGAGCGGACAGTGAACACTGAAGCTTTCTTT; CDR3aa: CATSRERTVNTEAFF
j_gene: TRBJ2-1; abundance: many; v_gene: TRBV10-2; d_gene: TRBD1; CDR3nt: TGCGCCACCAGGGACAGGGAAGATTTATACAATGAGCAGTTCTTC; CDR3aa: CATRDREDLYNEQFF
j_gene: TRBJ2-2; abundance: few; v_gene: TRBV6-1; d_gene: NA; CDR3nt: TGTGCCAGCACGCGTGCGAACACCGGGGAGCTGTTTTTT; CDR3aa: CASTRANTGELFF
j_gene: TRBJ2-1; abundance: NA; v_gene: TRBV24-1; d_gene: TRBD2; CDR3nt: TGTGCCACCAGTGATTTGCTCAGTCTAGCGGGACCATCCTACAATGAGCAGTTCTTC; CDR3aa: CATSDLLSLAGPSYNEQFF
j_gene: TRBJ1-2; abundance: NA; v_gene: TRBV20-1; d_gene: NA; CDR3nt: TGCAGTGCTCCAGACAGATATGGCTACACCTTC; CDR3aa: CSAPDRYGYTF
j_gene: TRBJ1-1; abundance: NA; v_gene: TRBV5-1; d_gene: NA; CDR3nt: TGCGCCAGTAGAACCGAGCTGAACACTGAAGCTTTCTTT; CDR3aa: CASRTELNTEAFF
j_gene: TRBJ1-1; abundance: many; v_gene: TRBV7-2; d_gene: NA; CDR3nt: TGTGCCACGGGGGCTGAAGCTTTCTTT; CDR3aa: CATGAEAFF
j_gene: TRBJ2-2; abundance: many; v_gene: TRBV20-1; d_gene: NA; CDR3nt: TGCAGTGCGAAGAACACCGGGGAGCTGTTTTTT; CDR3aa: CSAKNTGELFF
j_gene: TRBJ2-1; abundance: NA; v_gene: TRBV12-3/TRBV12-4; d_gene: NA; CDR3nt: TGTGCCAGCAGCCCCTGGATGGAGCAGTTCTTC; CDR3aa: CASSPWMEQFF
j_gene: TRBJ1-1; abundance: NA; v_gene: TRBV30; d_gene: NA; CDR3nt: TGTGCCGGGGGCAGGACCTCGTTCATGAACACTGAAGCTTTCTTT; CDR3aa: CAGGRTSFMNTEAFF
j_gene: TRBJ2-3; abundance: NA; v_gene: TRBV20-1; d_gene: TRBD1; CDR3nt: TGCAGTGCTCCGACAGGGACCCCGCGTAATACGCAGTATTTT; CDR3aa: CSAPTGTPRNTQYF
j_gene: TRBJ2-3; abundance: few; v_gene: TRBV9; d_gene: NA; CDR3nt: TGTGCCAGCAGCGCCCAACAGGGAAAAGGAGATACGCAGTATTTT; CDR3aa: CASSAQQGKGDTQYF
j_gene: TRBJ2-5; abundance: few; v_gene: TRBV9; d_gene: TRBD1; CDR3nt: TGTGCCAGCAGCGCTCGAACCCCGACAGGGGGAGAGACCCAGTACTTC; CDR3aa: CASSARTPTGGETQYF
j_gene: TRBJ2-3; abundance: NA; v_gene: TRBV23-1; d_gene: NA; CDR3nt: TGCGCCAGCAGTCATCAAGATACGCAGTATTTT; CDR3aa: CASSHQDTQYF
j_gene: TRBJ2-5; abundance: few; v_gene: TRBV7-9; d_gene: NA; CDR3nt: TGTGCCAGCAGCTTAAACGGGGTTGGGGAGACCCAGTACTTC; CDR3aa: CASSLNGVGETQYF
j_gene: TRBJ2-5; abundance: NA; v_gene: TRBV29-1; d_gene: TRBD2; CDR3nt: TGCAGCGTTGAAGGGGGAGGGGAGATCCAGTACTTC; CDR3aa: CSVEGGGEIQYF
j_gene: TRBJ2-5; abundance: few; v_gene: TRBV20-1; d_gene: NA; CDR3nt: TGCAGTGCTAGAGATTGGGCAGAGCAAGAGACCCAGTACTTC; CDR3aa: CSARDWAEQETQYF
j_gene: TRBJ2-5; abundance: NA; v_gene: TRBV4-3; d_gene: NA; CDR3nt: TGCGCCAGCAGTACGACTCGCGGTGCGCAGACCCAGTACTTC; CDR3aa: CASSTTRGAQTQYF
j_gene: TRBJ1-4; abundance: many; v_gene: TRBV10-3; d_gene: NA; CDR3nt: TGTGCCATCAGTATGCTACAGGGAACGAATGAAAAACTGTTTTTT; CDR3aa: CAISMLQGTNEKLFF
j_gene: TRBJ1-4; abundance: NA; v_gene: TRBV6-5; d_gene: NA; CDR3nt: TGTGCCAGCAGTTACAAAGCCCCTGGAGACACTGGAGGCCTGTTTTTT; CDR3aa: CASSYKAPGDTGGLFF
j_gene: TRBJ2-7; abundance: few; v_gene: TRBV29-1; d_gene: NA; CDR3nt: TGCAGCGTTGGCCAGGGCCACGAGCAGTACTTC; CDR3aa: CSVGQGHEQYF
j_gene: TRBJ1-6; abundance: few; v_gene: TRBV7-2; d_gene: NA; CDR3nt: TGTGCCAGCAGCTGGGGGCAGTCACCCCTCCACTTT; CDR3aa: CASSWGQSPLHF
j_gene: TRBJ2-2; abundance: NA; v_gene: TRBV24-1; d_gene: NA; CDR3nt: TGTGCCACCAGTGGGCAAGCGCCGAACACCGGGGAGCTGTTTTTT; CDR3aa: CATSGQAPNTGELFF
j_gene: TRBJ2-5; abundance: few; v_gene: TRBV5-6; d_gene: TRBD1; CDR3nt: TGTGCCAGCAGCTCGCCGGGACAGGGGGGGGAGACCCAGTACTTC; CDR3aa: CASSSPGQGGETQYF
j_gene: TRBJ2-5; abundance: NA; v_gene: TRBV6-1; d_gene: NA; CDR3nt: TGTGCCAGCACCATAAGGGTATGGCGCCAAGAGACCCAGTACTTC; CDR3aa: CASTIRVWRQETQYF
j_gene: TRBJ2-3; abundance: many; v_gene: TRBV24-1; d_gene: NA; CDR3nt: TGTGCCACCGAGGGAAACACAGATACGCAGTATTTT; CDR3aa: CATEGNTDTQYF
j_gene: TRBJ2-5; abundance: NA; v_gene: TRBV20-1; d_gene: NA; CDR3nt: TGCAGTGCTCTTCTAGGTCAAGAGACCCAGTACTTC; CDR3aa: CSALLGQETQYF
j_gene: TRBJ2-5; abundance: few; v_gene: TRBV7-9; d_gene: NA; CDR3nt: TGTGCCAGCAGCTTGGAATTCAGGGTCGGGGAGACCCAGTACTTC; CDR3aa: CASSLEFRVGETQYF
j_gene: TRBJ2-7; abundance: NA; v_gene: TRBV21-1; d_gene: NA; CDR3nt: TGTGCCAGCAGCAAGGAACAACAGGGGAAAAGATACGAGCAGTACTTC; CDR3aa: CASSKEQQGKRYEQYF
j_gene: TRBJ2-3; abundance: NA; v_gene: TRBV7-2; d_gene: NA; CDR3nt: TGTGCCAGCGACGGCGAGGGGACATACACAGATACGCAGTATTTT; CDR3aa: CASDGEGTYTDTQYF
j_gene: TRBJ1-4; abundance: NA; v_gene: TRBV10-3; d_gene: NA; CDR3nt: TGTGCCATCAGTGAGTCGCTGATCCAAAATGAAAAACTGTTTTTT; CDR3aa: CAISESLIQNEKLFF
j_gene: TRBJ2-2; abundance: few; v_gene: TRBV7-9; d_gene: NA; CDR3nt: TGTGCCAGCAGCTTAGCCAGTTACACCGGGGAGCTGTTTTTT; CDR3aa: CASSLASYTGELFF
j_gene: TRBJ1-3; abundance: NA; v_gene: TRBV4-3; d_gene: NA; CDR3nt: TGCGCCAGCAGCCAGGGTCCTCCTGGGGGAAACACCATATATTTT; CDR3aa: CASSQGPPGGNTIYF
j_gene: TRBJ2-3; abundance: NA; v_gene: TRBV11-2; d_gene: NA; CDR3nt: TGTGCCAGCAGCCCCCTAGTCGCGGGACTCACAGATACGCAGTATTTT; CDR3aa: CASSPLVAGLTDTQYF
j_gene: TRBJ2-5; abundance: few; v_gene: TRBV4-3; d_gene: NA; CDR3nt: TGCGCCAGCAGCCAACCCGGGGCGGAACAAGAGACCCAGTACTTC; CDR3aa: CASSQPGAEQETQYF
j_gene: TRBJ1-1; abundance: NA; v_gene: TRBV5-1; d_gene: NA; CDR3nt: TGCGCCAGCAGCTCCGCGGGGGGAGACACTGAAGCTTTCTTT; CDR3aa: CASSSAGGDTEAFF
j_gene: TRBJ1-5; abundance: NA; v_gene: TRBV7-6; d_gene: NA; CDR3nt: TGTGCCAGCAGCTTATCCTATAATAGCAATCAGCCCCAGCATTTT; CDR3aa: CASSLSYNSNQPQHF
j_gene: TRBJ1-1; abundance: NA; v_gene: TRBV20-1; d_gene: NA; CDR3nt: TGCAGTGCGACCCCCGGGGTGGAGACTGAAGCTTTCTTT; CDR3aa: CSATPGVETEAFF
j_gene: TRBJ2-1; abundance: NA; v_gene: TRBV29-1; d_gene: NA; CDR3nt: TGCAGTCACATACAGGGTCACAATGAGCAGTTCTTC; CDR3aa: CSHIQGHNEQFF
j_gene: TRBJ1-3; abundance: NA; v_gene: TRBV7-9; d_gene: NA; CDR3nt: TGTGCCAGCAGCATGACACTCTCTGGAAACACCATATATTTT; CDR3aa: CASSMTLSGNTIYF
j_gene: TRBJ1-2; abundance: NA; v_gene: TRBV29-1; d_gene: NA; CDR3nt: TGCAGCGTTGAAAAGGTGACAGTTTCCTATGGCTACACCTTC; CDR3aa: CSVEKVTVSYGYTF
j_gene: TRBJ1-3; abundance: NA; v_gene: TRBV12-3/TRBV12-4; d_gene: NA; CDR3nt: TGTGCCAGCAGTTTTGATGTCGGACCTTCTGGAAACACCATATATTTT; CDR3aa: CASSFDVGPSGNTIYF
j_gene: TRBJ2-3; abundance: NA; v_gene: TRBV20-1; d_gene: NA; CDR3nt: TGCAGTGCTGGTGACTCCTTGACCGGCACAGATACGCAGTATTTT; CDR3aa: CSAGDSLTGTDTQYF
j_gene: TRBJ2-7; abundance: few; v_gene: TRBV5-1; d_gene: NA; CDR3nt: TGCGCCAGCAGCTTGTCGCAGGGCGCAACCTACGAGCAGTACTTC; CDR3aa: CASSLSQGATYEQYF